Included here is one TCR beta chain sequence, with context. Germline V CDR1 and CDR2: SGHVS, FNYEAQ. CDR3 length: 12 residues. With 4 bases removed from V and 3 bases from J, the gap between germline ends came to 6 bases. The source of the sample is a study of blood T cell repertoires in COVID-19. Study overall: Material from acute and convalescent COVID-19 was sourced from the United States, Italy and Spain. PBMCs, B-cell-depleted T cells, or T cells provided the cDNA or gDNA that made up the material.

Original analysis: Estimation of nucleated cell counts was performed using reference gene primer amplification. Data came from immunoSEQ multiplex PCR; TCRdb stores just in-frame clones and leaves some out. From that table come the V and J calls and clone size; the DNA was used to work out D and trimming. The table lists roughly 100,000 clones, roughly four fifths of them singletons, with about 5% in the top ten. The gene calls are TRBV7-6 and TRBJ1-2; D unresolved. Sequencing was carried out using peripheral blood. The sequence was obtained from a man aged 55 to 70 with acute or convalescent COVID-19. DNA for the CDR3: TGTGCCAGCAGCTCGGACTACTATGGCTACACCTTC. Protein product: CASSSDYYGYTF.